The 25 T cell receptor beta chains listed next were all sequenced from one sample in a study of T cell repertoires in ileal Crohn's disease. The assay was immunoSEQ multiplex PCR, and TCRdb's table has in-frame clones only and misses some. The sample has under 6,500 clones; roughly four fifths are singletons. Sequencing was done on a sample of ileal tissue. The receptor set was obtained from an adult with Crohn's disease.

The rearrangement joins TRBV5-1 to TRBJ2-7, with TRBD1 identical over 9 bases. CDR3 length equals 14 residues. Trimming took 4 bases from V and 3 from J; bases not matched to a gene: 5. The germline gives CDR1 SGHRS, CDR2 YFSETQ. CDR3 in amino acids: CASSLWTGDYEQYF. DNA for the CDR3: TGCGCCAGCAGCCTCTGGACAGGGGACTACGAGCAGTACTTC.

V usage is TRBV27 and J usage is TRBJ2-7, with D perhaps matching TRBD1 (6 bases). CDR3 length: 16 residues. CDR1 and CDR2 from the germline V gene are MNHEY and SMNVEV (reference sequence). The V and J ends lost 4 bases and 3 bases respectively, with 19 bases between them. Here the CDR3 reads CASSSRLTGALYEQYF. In DNA form, the CDR3 reads TGTGCCAGCAGTTCCCGGCTGACAGGAGCCCTCTACGAGCAGTACTTC.

The CDR3 DNA is TGTGCCAGCAGTGAATTCGGACAGGGGTACACCGGGGAGCTGTTTTTT. Translation: CASSEFGQGYTGELFF. The V and J genes are TRBV2 and TRBJ2-2, with 9 bases that match TRBD1. The germline CDR1 and CDR2 sequences are SNHLY and FYNNEI. V lost 2 bases, J lost 3 bases, and 4 bases stayed unmatched. CDR3 length: 16 amino acids.

The V call is TRBV7-2, the J call TRBJ1-2, with 7 bases aligning to TRBD1. Trimming cost V 2 bases and J 4 bases; bases outside gene matches: 1. The CDR3 covers 13 residues. Germline V gene lookup returns CDR1 SGHTA and CDR2 FQGNSA. DNA for the CDR3: TGTGCCAGCAGCTTATGGGACAGCTATGGCTACACCTTC. Amino acids: CASSLWDSYGYTF. The complete variable domain, with remaining parts taken from reference TRBV7-2 and TRBJ1-2, reads GAGVSQSPSNKVTEKGKDVELRCDPISGHTALYWYRQSLGQGLEFLIYFQGNSAPDKSGLPSDRFSAERTGGSVSTLTIQRTQQEDSAVYLCASSLWDSYGYTFGSGTRLTVV.

Concerning this clone itself: Other nucleotide sequences in the sample specify the same CDR3. DNA for the CDR3: TGCGCCAGCAGTCAGACCGGAGGGGGGGCGTCCTACGAGCAGTACTTC. Translated, it gives CASSQTGGGASYEQYF. The V call is TRBV4-1, the J call TRBJ2-7, with D possibly being TRBD2 (7 bases). Germline CDR1 and CDR2: MGHRA and YSYEKL. Trimming pared 6 bases from V and 1 base from J, leaving 19 bases between. This CDR3 contains 16 residues.

The chain carries TRBV30 and TRBJ1-2; D is unclear. Germline CDR1 is GTSNPN and CDR2 is SVGIG (reference sequence). The CDR3 loop spans 12 amino acids. V gave up 8 bases and J gave up 0 bases, with 10 bases separating them. The CDR3: CAGGRSNYGYTF. CDR3 DNA: TGTGCCGGAGGACGTTCTAACTATGGCTACACCTTC.

This chain connects TRBV18 to TRBJ2-1; 8 bases fit TRBD1. The CDR3 sequence is 15 residues long. V shed 3 bases and J 7 bases; nucleotides not matched to a gene: 8. Germline assignment: CDR1 KGHSH and CDR2 LQKENI. The CDR3 loop reads CASSPRTGSYNEQFF. The CDR3 nucleotides are TGTGCCAGCTCACCCAGGACAGGGTCATATAATGAGCAGTTCTTC. The full variable domain, completed using reference TRBV18 and TRBJ2-1, is NAGVMQNPRHLVRRRGQEARLRCSPMKGHSHVYWYRQLPEEGLKFMVYLQKENIIDESGMPKERFSAEFPKEGPSILRIQQVVRGDSAAYFCASSPRTGSYNEQFFGPGTRLTVL.

The chain employs TRBV2 and TRBJ1-5, with D possibly TRBD1 on 5 matching bases. The germline V gene has CDR1 SNHLY and CDR2 FYNNEI. The CDR3 has 13 amino acids. V lost 2 bases, J lost 6 bases, and 8 bases lay in between. In DNA form, the CDR3 reads TGTGCCAGCAGTGAATGGGGGGGTCAGCCCCAGCATTTT. Residues: CASSEWGGQPQHF.

This sequence joins TRBV4-3 and TRBJ2-7, with 8 positions matching TRBD2. J lost 2 bases, V lost 1 base, and 10 bases had no gene match. This CDR3 has 17 amino acids. Looked up from germline, CDR1 is LGHNA and CDR2 is YSLEER. Here the CDR3 DNA reads TGCGCCAGCAGCCAAGGATACTCGGGGGGGGACCCCTACGAGCAGTACTTC. It encodes CASSQGYSGGDPYEQYF.

The gene calls are TRBV7-2 and TRBJ1-3, with D perhaps TRBD1 (6 bases). The CDR3 extends over 14 amino acids. V shed 6 bases and J shed 2 bases, with 11 bases lying between them. In germline, CDR1 is SGHTA, CDR2 FQGNSA. The CDR3 DNA is TGTGCCAGCAGTTTTACAGGGCCTGGAAACACCATATATTTT. Protein product: CASSFTGPGNTIYF.

The rearrangement joins TRBV11-3 to TRBJ2-7; TRBD1 aligns across 9 bases. The CDR3 sequence is 14 residues long. Germline CDR1 SGHNT, CDR2 YENEEA. V gave up 5 bases and J gave up 6 bases; unmatched junction bases: 8. CDR3 amino acids: CASSPGQGRIEQYF. CDR3 nucleotides: TGTGCCAGCAGCCCGGGACAGGGAAGGATCGAGCAGTACTTC.

This chain links TRBV19 with TRBJ1-1, with D tentatively TRBD1 (6 bases). Germline V gene data show CDR1 as LNHDA and CDR2 as SQIVND (reference sequence). Deletions cut 7 bases from V and 4 bases from J, with 16 bases between. The CDR3 covers 14 residues. The CDR3 DNA follows: TGTGCCAGTAACATCGGCAGGGGCATCACTGAAGCTTTCTTT. This encodes CASNIGRGITEAFF.

For the CDR3, the DNA is TGTGCCAGCAGCGGAAGAGGGAGGGAATCGTATGGCTACACCTTC. Residues: CASSGRGRESYGYTF. V gene TRBV5-6 combines with J gene TRBJ1-2; no definite D call. This CDR3 is built from 15 residues. Germline loops: CDR1 SGHDT, CDR2 YYEEEE. With 4 bases removed from V and 5 bases from J, the gap between germline ends came to 18 bases.

The genes are TRBV6-1 and TRBJ1-5; D is undetermined. From germline, CDR1 is MNHNS and CDR2 SASEGT. Trimming removed 1 base from V and 4 bases from J, with 11 bases in between. This CDR3 contains 15 residues. The CDR3 DNA reads as TGTGCCAGCAGTGAAGACCCGCGCGGGAATCAGCCCCAGCATTTT. It specifies CASSEDPRGNQPQHF.

V usage is TRBV29-1 and J usage is TRBJ1-3, with D tentatively TRBD1 (5 bases). V lost 4 bases and J lost 2, with 12 bases in between. The germline gives CDR1 SQVTM, CDR2 ANQGSEA. The CDR3 runs 14 residues. The chain's CDR3 is CSVVGGSAGNTIYF. Written as DNA, the CDR3 is TGCAGCGTTGTGGGGGGTTCCGCTGGAAACACCATATATTTT.

The rearrangement joins TRBV15 to TRBJ1-5; TRBD1 is a possible D gene (5 bases). V was shortened by 0 bases and J by 0 bases, with 9 bases between the two germline ends. Germline CDR1 and CDR2: LNHNV and YYDKDF (reference sequence). The CDR3 has 16 amino acids. The CDR3 sequence: CATSRERQTSNQPQHF. CDR3 nucleotide sequence: TGTGCCACCAGCAGAGAGAGACAGACTAGCAATCAGCCCCAGCATTTT.

The chain couples TRBV6-1 to TRBJ2-7, with a weak D call TRBD1 (6 bases). The V end lost 5 bases, the J end lost 4 bases, and 15 bases lay between the germline ends. CDR3 length: 14 amino acids. The germline CDR1 and CDR2 sequences are MNHNS and SASEGT. The CDR3 here is CASSNYRVGYEQYF. CDR3 nucleotide sequence: TGTGCCAGCAGTAATTACAGGGTTGGGTACGAGCAGTACTTC.

The CDR3 loop reads CASSIGGTSGGLYNEQFF. The DNA of the CDR3 is TGTGCCAGTAGTATAGGCGGGACTAGCGGGGGATTATACAATGAGCAGTTCTTC. The gene calls are TRBV19 and TRBJ2-1, with 14 positions matching TRBD2. This CDR3 region has 18 residues. Trimming at V came to 1 base and at J to 4 bases, leaving 6 bases not matched to a gene. Germline lookup yields CDR1 LNHDA and CDR2 SQIVND (reference sequence).

The chain joins TRBV5-8 to TRBJ1-1, with TRBD1 matching 9 bases. The length of the CDR3 is 13 residues. V gave up 4 bases and J gave up 6 bases; unmatched junction bases: 4. Looked up from germline, CDR1 is SGHTS and CDR2 is YDEGEE. The CDR3 DNA reads as TGTGCCAGCAGCGTGGGGACAGGGCCTGAAGCTTTCTTT. Translating gives CASSVGTGPEAFF. Supplemented by reference TRBV5-8 and TRBJ1-1, the full variable domain reads EAGVTQSPTHLIKTRGQQATLRCSPISGHTSVYWYQQALGLGLQFLLWYDEGEERNRGNFPPRFSGRQFPNYSSELNVNALELEDSALYLCASSVGTGPEAFFGQGTRLTVV.

This rearrangement joins TRBV5-4 to TRBJ2-1; the D gene is possibly TRBD2 (5 bases). CDR1 is SGHNT, CDR2 YYREEE, per germline (reference sequence). Trimming pared 0 bases from V and 14 bases from J, leaving 9 bases between. The CDR3 contains 11 residues. The CDR3 protein is CASSLGQEEFF. Written as DNA, the CDR3 is TGTGCCAGCAGCTTGGGGCAGGAGGAGTTCTTC.

The chain is built from TRBV27 and TRBJ1-5; D is unresolved. The CDR3 has 14 residues. Looked up from germline, CDR1 is MNHEY and CDR2 is SMNVEV (reference sequence). V was cut by 1 base and J by 0 bases, with 4 bases left in between. This chain's CDR3 is CASSLWPSNQPQHF. DNA of the CDR3: TGTGCCAGCAGTTTATGGCCTAGCAATCAGCCCCAGCATTTT.

This chain uses TRBV7-9 with TRBJ1-6; possible D gene TRBD1, 5 bases. This CDR3 is built from 15 residues. The germline V gene encodes CDR1 SEHNR and CDR2 FQNEAQ (reference sequence). Trimming took 0 bases from V and 7 from J, leaving 10 bases between them. As DNA, the CDR3 is TGTGCCAGCAGCTTAGCGTGGCGGGGGAATTCACCCCTCCACTTT. It codes for CASSLAWRGNSPLHF.

The CDR3 loop is CATKTRGQGALGNQPQHF. In nucleotides, the CDR3 is TGTGCCACCAAAACCCGAGGACAGGGGGCGTTGGGCAATCAGCCCCAGCATTTT. This chain links TRBV19 with TRBJ1-5; TRBD1 aligns across 11 bases. The CDR3 has 18 residues. Germline CDR1 and CDR2: LNHDA and SQIVND (reference sequence). The ends lost 10 bases at V and 2 bases at J; junction bases unmatched: 16.

The chain uses TRBV18 and TRBJ2-3; a weak D match, TRBD1 (6 bases). This CDR3 is built from 12 residues. Germline V gene lookup returns CDR1 KGHSH and CDR2 LQKENI. V lost 6 bases to trimming and J lost 3 bases, with 7 bases between them. As DNA, the CDR3 is TGTGCCAGCTCTCAGGGGACAGATACGCAGTATTTT. It codes for CASSQGTDTQYF.

The gene calls are TRBV5-6 and TRBJ2-5; TRBD1 agrees at 10 bases. CDR3 length equals 15 residues. Germline CDR1 reads SGHDT; CDR2 reads YYEEEE. Unmatched junction bases numbered 8, after V lost 4 bases and J lost 5 bases. The chain's CDR3 is CASSRRTGGGETQYF. DNA of the CDR3: TGTGCCAGCAGCCGACGGACAGGGGGAGGGGAGACCCAGTACTTC.